This T cell receptor (beta chain) emerged from a study of blood T cell repertoires in COVID-19. In the study overall: Italy, Spain and the United States were the sources of the convalescent and acute COVID-19 samples. Sample material is recorded as cDNA or gDNA derived from T cells, B-cell-depleted T cells, or PBMCs.

The CDR3 is 17 residues long. The J segment lost 1 base and the V segment lost 3 bases, leaving 7 bases of the junction unmatched. Germline V lookup: CDR1 MDHEN, CDR2 SYDVKM. This clone is a singleton in its sample. Measured with immunoSEQ multiplex PCR; TCRdb has only the in-frame clones, and not every one. Here the sample spans fewer than 200,000 clones, over 80% being singletons. The chain recombines TRBV28 with TRBJ2-2; 8 positions match TRBD2. The clonotype comes from a woman between 50 and 59 years old with acute or convalescent COVID-19. The sample consisted of peripheral blood. CDR3 bases: TGTGCCAGCAGTTTGGCTTACGGGAGGGTGAACACCGGGGAGCTGTTTTTT. It yields the protein CASSLAYGRVNTGELFF.